A selection of T cell receptor beta chains follows, all from one sample in a study of a mutant IDH1 vaccine in newly diagnosed glioma. No antigens are known for them. TCRdb's copy holds only in-frame clones and misses some; the assay was immunoSEQ multiplex PCR. This sample carries 60,000 or so clones, 75% to 90% of them seen once, and the ten largest clones take more than 1.5%. The specimen comprised PBMCs, sampled from a glioma patient whose treatment included an IDH1 peptide vaccine. These TCRs come from a man in his forties with glioma. The CDR3 runs from the conserved cysteine through the conserved F or W. D genes are given only for firm matches. Not all rows give a size; the values are once, few, many and, for expanded clones, a class.

j_call | d_call | v_call | clone_size | cdr3_aa | cdr3_nt
TRBJ1-5 | - | TRBV10-2 | - | CASSWDKTGPQHF | TGCGCCAGCAGTTGGGACAAAACGGGGCCCCAGCATTTT
TRBJ1-1 | - | TRBV28 | - | CATTEAQRVWEAFF | TGTGCCACCACAGAAGCACAAAGGGTGTGGGAAGCTTTCTTT
TRBJ1-3 | - | TRBV6-1 | few | CASSEGIYSGNTIYF | TGTGCCAGCAGTGAGGGGATTTACTCTGGAAACACCATATATTTT
TRBJ2-2 | - | TRBV6-5 | - | CASSYEGAGELFF | TGTGCCAGCAGTTACGAGGGGGCCGGGGAGCTGTTTTTT
TRBJ2-2 | TRBD2 | TRBV9 | - | CASSVIAVAGGYTGELFF | TGTGCCAGCAGCGTAATAGCCGTAGCGGGAGGGTACACCGGGGAGCTGTTTTTT
TRBJ2-4 | - | TRBV5-1 | - | CASSREGRGGGNIQYF | TGCGCCAGCAGCCGAGAAGGCCGGGGTGGGGGCAACATTCAGTACTTC
TRBJ2-7 | TRBD2 | TRBV28 | - | CASSSRLALVGYEQYF | TGTGCCAGCAGTTCCAGACTAGCTCTGGTTGGGTACGAGCAGTACTTC
TRBJ1-4 | - | TRBV5-1 | few | CASSATGPPNEKLFF | TGCGCCAGCAGCGCTACAGGGCCACCTAATGAAAAACTGTTTTTT
TRBJ2-1 | TRBD2 | TRBV6-4 | - | CASSDLAGSSYNEQFF | TGTGCCAGCAGTGACTTAGCGGGGTCCAGCTACAATGAGCAGTTCTTC
TRBJ2-3 | - | TRBV5-4 | - | CASSSSRTDTQYF | TGTGCCAGCAGCTCCTCCCGCACAGATACGCAGTATTTT
TRBJ2-3 | TRBD2 | TRBV4-3 | - | CASSQVSAGGTDTQYF | TGCGCCAGCAGCCAAGTGTCCGCGGGAGGCACAGATACGCAGTATTTT
TRBJ2-3 | - | TRBV25-1 | - | CASSESSQGGDTQYF | TGTGCCAGCAGTGAATCCTCCCAGGGGGGAGATACGCAGTATTTT
TRBJ2-5 | - | TRBV10-3 | - | CAISASLRETQYF | TGTGCCATCAGTGCCTCACTCAGGGAGACCCAGTACTTC
TRBJ2-7 | TRBD2 | TRBV28 | - | CASSPGLSGAYEQYF | TGTGCCAGCAGTCCGGGACTAAGCGGGGCCTACGAGCAGTACTTC
TRBJ2-5 | TRBD1 | TRBV30 | - | CAWIEDRTYQETQYF | TGTGCCTGGATTGAGGACAGGACGTACCAAGAGACCCAGTACTTC
TRBJ1-2 | - | TRBV25-1 | - | CASSDSWGYTF | TGTGCCAGCAGTGATTCTTGGGGCTACACCTTC
TRBJ2-1 | - | TRBV7-2 | - | CASSWSYSYNEQFF | TGTGCCAGCAGTTGGAGTTACTCCTACAATGAGCAGTTCTTC
TRBJ1-5 | - | TRBV7-2 | - | CASSLDSGGDQPQHF | TGTGCCAGCAGCTTAGATTCGGGCGGGGATCAGCCCCAGCATTTT
TRBJ1-3 | - | TRBV6-5 | - | CASRAGAVGNTIYF | TGTGCCAGCAGGGCAGGGGCGGTAGGAAACACCATATATTTT
TRBJ1-1 | TRBD1 | TRBV5-8 | - | CASRPTGGSGEAFF | TGTGCCAGCAGACCCACAGGGGGCTCAGGTGAAGCTTTCTTT
TRBJ1-4 | - | TRBV11-2 | - | CASSPSGGENEKLFF | TGTGCCAGCAGCCCTAGCGGCGGGGAGAATGAAAAACTGTTTTTT
TRBJ2-1 | - | TRBV12-2 | - | CASRSVLGFETFNEQFF | TGTGCAAGTCGTTCCGTCTTAGGGTTTGAGACTTTCAATGAGCAGTTCTTC
TRBJ2-5 | TRBD1 | TRBV7-9 | few | CASAYPGTGGFSGETQYF | TGTGCCAGCGCTTACCCCGGGACAGGGGGATTCTCCGGAGAGACCCAGTACTTC
TRBJ2-3 | - | TRBV5-1 | - | CASSFPPHTDTQYF | TGCGCCAGCAGCTTTCCCCCTCACACAGATACGCAGTATTTT
TRBJ1-5 | - | TRBV19 | - | CASSIPIGGSNQPQHF | TGTGCCAGTAGTATCCCCATCGGGGGTAGCAATCAGCCCCAGCATTTT
TRBJ1-4 | - | TRBV27 | - | CASSPGWQEKLFF | TGTGCCAGCAGTCCCGGGTGGCAAGAAAAACTGTTTTTT
TRBJ1-2 | - | TRBV19 | - | CASSIVRRGYDGYTF | TGTGCCAGTAGTATTGTCCGACGGGGATATGACGGCTACACCTTC
TRBJ2-5 | - | TRBV4-3 | - | CASSQAQSPRQETQYF | TGCGCCAGCAGCCAAGCTCAAAGCCCGCGTCAAGAGACCCAGTACTTC
TRBJ1-1 | - | TRBV6-5 | - | CASREGRQDTEAFF | TGTGCCAGCAGGGAGGGACGGCAGGACACTGAAGCTTTCTTT
TRBJ1-2 | - | TRBV28 | - | CASSLGVLNYGYTF | TGTGCCAGCAGTTTGGGGGTTCTTAACTATGGCTACACCTTC
TRBJ2-3 | - | TRBV29-1 | - | CSVLPTVRTDTQYF | TGCAGCGTTTTACCCACTGTCCGAACAGATACGCAGTATTTT
TRBJ2-3 | - | TRBV4-3 | - | CASSQDGLGAVNTQYF | TGCGCCAGCAGCCAAGATGGGTTGGGGGCTGTAAATACGCAGTATTTT
TRBJ2-3 | TRBD2 | TRBV4-2 | - | CASRGSGGVGADTQYF | TGTGCCAGCAGGGGGTCGGGGGGAGTCGGCGCAGATACGCAGTATTTT
TRBJ2-1 | TRBD2 | TRBV5-1 | - | CASSPLMGGVNEQFF | TGCGCCAGCAGCCCCCTTATGGGGGGGGTGAATGAGCAGTTCTTC
TRBJ2-3 | TRBD2 | TRBV29-1 | - | CSTRRGGTDTQYF | TGCAGCACCAGGCGCGGGGGGACAGATACGCAGTATTTT
TRBJ2-6 | - | TRBV6-1 | - | CASSAAWGTGANVLTF | TGTGCCAGCAGTGCCGCATGGGGCACTGGGGCCAACGTCCTGACTTTC
TRBJ1-3 | TRBD1 | TRBV5-1 | - | CASSITGVDAGNTIYF | TGCGCCAGCAGCATCACAGGGGTTGATGCTGGAAACACCATATATTTT
TRBJ2-7 | TRBD1 | TRBV29-1 | - | CSTGQGAEQYF | TGCAGCACGGGACAGGGTGCCGAGCAGTACTTC
TRBJ1-6 | - | TRBV18 | - | CASSHSYNSPLHF | TGTGCCAGCTCACACTCCTATAATTCACCCCTCCACTTT
TRBJ1-4 | - | TRBV18 | - | CASSPVNGNEKLFF | TGTGCCAGCTCACCAGTAAACGGGAATGAAAAACTGTTTTTT
TRBJ2-5 | - | TRBV15 | - | CATSPLGGQETQYF | TGTGCCACCAGCCCCCTGGGGGGCCAAGAGACCCAGTACTTC
TRBJ1-2 | - | TRBV5-1 | - | CASSQQVILIYGYTF | TGCGCCAGCAGCCAACAGGTCATTCTCATCTATGGCTACACCTTC
TRBJ2-6 | - | TRBV4-3 | - | CASSRGTPYSGANVLTF | TGCGCCAGCAGCCGAGGGACACCGTACTCTGGGGCCAACGTCCTGACTTTC